The sequence of this TCR beta chain was determined in a study of T cell responses to AZD1222 COVID-19 vaccine (dated by TCRdb to the early 2020s). Broadly, across the study: AZD1222 recipients with second doses at about 4 weeks or about 12 weeks were pooled, because spike-specific TCR depth and breadth did not differ between schedules. TCR sequencing covered roughly 230 trial participants: 207 given two doses of AZD1222 and approximately 26 given two doses of MenACWY control vaccine. Trial participants were enrolled by age into 18-55, 56-69 and 70-plus year subgroups, with around 150, 28 and 57 TCR-sequenced participants respectively.

The paper as a whole reports these results and caveats: The 56-69-year group was small, and its depth increase did not reach significance, likely because of low power. Because no day 14 peak-response samples were available, the repertoires could be characterized only after the peak T cell response. Only a handful of AZD1222 recipients were SARS-CoV-2 seropositive at baseline, limiting conclusions about previously exposed vaccinees. Spike-specific TCR breadth and depth rose significantly after two AZD1222 doses compared with day 0 and with MenACWY recipients. Epitopes outside the regions mutated in the B.1.351 and B.1.1.7 variants were reportedly recognized by nearly half of the unique spike-specific TCRs. Participants were mostly white British and included more females than males, and it was suggested by the authors that clonal diversity may have been underestimated. Vaccine-associated CD4 TCRs spanned the whole spike protein, with dominant responses in regions 160-218 and 743-854.

The CDR3 runs 16 amino acids, cysteine and phenylalanine included. Only CDR3 DNA remains: 48 bases, in frame from the first base. The germline V gene yields MGHRA for CDR1 and YSYEKL for CDR2. The V end loses 0 bases and the J end loses 5 bases, and a stretch of 16 bases separates them. In regard to this clone: The antigen it recognizes is unknown. Base qualities are not at hand, and no much larger clone is one base apart.

The CDR3 regions of human TCRbeta chains were analyzed by immunosequencing. Regarding the original processing steps: TCRs in the repertoires were matched against a reference library of SARS-CoV-2-specific TCRs that had been generated with the MIRA antigen-specificity platform. Breadth was defined as the fraction of unique TCRs that were SARS-CoV-2-associated. Depth was defined as the fraction of total T cells that were SARS-CoV-2-associated. Using the MIRA data, each spike-specific TCR was mapped to the spike region that the TCR reacts to and placed in a CD4 or CD8 class. Log10-transformed breadth and depth values were compared by one-way ANOVA with Sidak's multiple comparisons tests. Imported from immuneACCESS, the table was reduced by TCRdb to in-frame sequences with V and J called. These copies leave out some clones; in studies compared against another copy, an unresolved V gene accounts for under half, and the cause of the remainder is not known. D and trimming come from the DNA, and the V and J calls and clone size come from that table. The sample includes roughly 120,000 clones, with about nine tenths observed a single time. The ten largest clonotypes hold roughly 1.1% of the sample.

The time point label of this sample denotes: baseline before first vaccination. Vaccinee samples were obtained from the UK trials COV001 and COV002, which included a single-blind randomized controlled phase 2/3 trial of AZD1222 (ChAdOx1 nCoV-19) in healthy adults. For TCRbeta chain sequencing, PBMC samples from trial participants were taken at day 0 and at day 28 after the second dose. The sample in question was peripheral blood, obtained on day 0 of AZD1222 vaccination. This TCR derives from an adult in good health. Recombination joined TRBV4-1 with TRBJ2-5; 5 matching bases give a weak D call of TRBD1. The CDR3 reads as follows: CASSQDQGVEMETQYF. The DNA is as follows: TGCGCCAGCAGCCAAGATCAAGGGGTGGAGATGGAGACCCAGTACTTC.